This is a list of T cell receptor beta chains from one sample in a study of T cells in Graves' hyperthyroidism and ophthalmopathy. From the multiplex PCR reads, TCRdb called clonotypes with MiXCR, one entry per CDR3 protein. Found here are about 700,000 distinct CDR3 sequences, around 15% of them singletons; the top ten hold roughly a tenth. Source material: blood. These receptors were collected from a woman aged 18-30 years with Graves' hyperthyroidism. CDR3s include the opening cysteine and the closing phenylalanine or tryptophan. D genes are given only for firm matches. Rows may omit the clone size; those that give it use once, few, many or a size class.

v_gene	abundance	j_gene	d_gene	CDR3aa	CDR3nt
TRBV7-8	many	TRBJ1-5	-	CASSLGRVVRGNQPQHF	TGTGCCAGCAGCTTAGGGCGTGTGGTACGCGGCAATCAGCCCCAGCATTTT
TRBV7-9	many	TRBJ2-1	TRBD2	CASSVGTSGSDEQFF	TGTGCCAGCAGCGTAGGAACTAGCGGGAGTGATGAGCAGTTCTTC
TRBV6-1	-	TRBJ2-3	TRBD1	CASSTLPGQGMDTQYF	TGTGCCAGCAGCACTTTACCGGGACAGGGTATGGATACGCAGTATTTT
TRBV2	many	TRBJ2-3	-	CASSDGVGGTQYF	TGTGCCAGCAGTGACGGGGTCGGCGGTACGCAGTATTTT
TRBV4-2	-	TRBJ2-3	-	CASSQDPADTQYF	TGTGCCAGCAGCCAAGATCCAGCAGATACGCAGTATTTT
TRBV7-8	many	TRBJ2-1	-	CASSLGDANNEQFF	TGTGCCAGCAGCTTAGGGGACGCAAACAATGAGCAGTTCTTC
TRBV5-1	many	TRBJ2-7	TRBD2	CASSLGTSGRQQYF	TGCGCCAGCAGCTTGGGGACTAGCGGACGGCAGCAGTACTTC
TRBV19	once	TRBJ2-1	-	CASRPDGGLYSYNEQFF	TGTGCCAGTAGACCTGACGGAGGGCTGTACTCCTACAATGAGCAGTTCTTC
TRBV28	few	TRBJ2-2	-	CASSFAGPDTGELFF	TGTGCCAGCAGTTTTGCGGGCCCGGACACCGGGGAGCTGTTTTTT
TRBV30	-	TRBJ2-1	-	CAWRSGTHSYNEQFF	TGTGCCTGGAGATCCGGGACTCACTCCTACAATGAGCAGTTCTTC
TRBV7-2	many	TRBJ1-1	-	CASSLARGGNTEAFF	TGTGCCAGCAGCTTAGCTCGGGGCGGGAACACTGAAGCTTTCTTT
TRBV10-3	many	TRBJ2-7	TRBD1	CAIKVGDSYEQYF	TGTGCCATCAAGGTCGGGGACAGCTACGAGCAGTACTTC
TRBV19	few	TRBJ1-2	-	CASLDPNYGYTF	TGTGCCAGCCTTGACCCTAACTATGGCTACACCTTC
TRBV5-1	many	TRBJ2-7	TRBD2	CASSPSGRAFHEQYF	TGCGCCAGCAGCCCTAGCGGGAGGGCCTTCCACGAGCAGTACTTC
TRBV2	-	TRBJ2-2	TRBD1	CASRKTGGFTGELFF	TGTGCCAGCAGGAAGACAGGGGGCTTCACCGGGGAGCTGTTTTTT
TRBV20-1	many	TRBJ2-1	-	CSADKSYNEQFF	TGCAGTGCTGATAAATCCTACAATGAGCAGTTCTTC
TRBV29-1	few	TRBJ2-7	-	CSVVSDDGEQYF	TGCAGCGTTGTTTCAGATGACGGCGAGCAGTACTTC
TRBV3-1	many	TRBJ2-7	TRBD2	CASSQGSLAGLYEQYF	TGTGCCAGCAGCCAAGGAAGCCTAGCGGGACTTTACGAGCAGTACTTC
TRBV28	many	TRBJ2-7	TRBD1	CAIKPQGLTYEQYF	TGTGCCATTAAACCACAGGGGCTGACCTACGAGCAGTACTTC
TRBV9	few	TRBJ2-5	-	CASSLTPGHQETQYF	TGTGCCAGCAGCCTTACGCCGGGCCACCAAGAGACCCAGTACTTC